Below, 18 T cell receptor beta chains from the same sample are listed, as sequenced in a study of T cell repertoires in cytomegalovirus infection. MiXCR, applied by TCRdb to the reads, yields one record per CDR3 protein. Of a few hundred thousand distinct CDR3 sequences listed, over 7.5% were seen once; the top ten hold 3.5% to 4.5%. What was sequenced was PBMCs. The origin of the receptors is a human donor in good health (CMV status not recorded). Some clones in this sample may be carry-over from other donors' samples.

This clonotype has at least ten counts. This chain joins TRBV7-6 and TRBJ1-1; 7 bases are shared with TRBD1. This CDR3 spans 15 amino acids. Germline V lookup: CDR1 SGHVS, CDR2 FNYEAQ. V was pared by 5 bases and J by 1 base, with 7 bases of the junction left unmatched. The CDR3: CASSNLQGQNTEAFF. The DNA for the CDR3 is TGTGCCAGCAGCAACCTACAGGGGCAGAACACTGAAGCTTTCTTT. The complete variable domain, with remaining parts taken from reference TRBV7-6 and TRBJ1-1, reads GAGVSQSPRYKVTKRGQDVALRCDPISGHVSLYWYRQALGQGPEFLTYFNYEAQQDKSGLPNDRFSAERPEGSISTLTIQRTEQRDSAMYRCASSNLQGQNTEAFFGQGTRLTVV.

This clonotype showed up many times. The V call is TRBV7-9, the J call TRBJ2-1; 8 bases match TRBD2. The germline V gene has CDR1 SEHNR and CDR2 FQNEAQ (reference sequence). V gave up 3 bases and J gave up 7 bases; unmatched junction bases: 5. The CDR3 consists of 14 residues. CDR3 protein: CASSFPGGGNEQFF. CDR3 DNA: TGTGCCAGCAGCTTCCCGGGAGGGGGAAATGAGCAGTTCTTC.

Only a few counts were recorded for this clonotype. CDR3: CASIWTGAGGSEQFF. The CDR3, as DNA: TGTGCCAGCATCTGGACAGGGGCGGGAGGAAGTGAGCAGTTCTTC. The chain couples TRBV28 to TRBJ2-1; D might be TRBD1 (9 bases). Germline V lookup: CDR1 MDHEN, CDR2 SYDVKM. Trimming took 7 bases from V and 9 from J, leaving 22 bases between them. The CDR3 spans 15 residues.

This clonotype was picked up many times. The rearrangement uses TRBV18 and TRBJ2-1; possibly TRBD2 for D (6 bases). CDR1 and CDR2 (germline): KGHSH, LQKENI. The CDR3 has 15 amino acids. V was trimmed by 2 bases and J by 1 base, leaving 9 bases between them. CDR3 nucleotide sequence: TGTGCCAGCTCACCAAGGAGGGAGTCCTACAATGAGCAGTTCTTC. Translated, it gives CASSPRRESYNEQFF. Full variable domain (rest looked up from reference TRBV18 and TRBJ2-1): NAGVMQNPRHLVRRRGQEARLRCSPMKGHSHVYWYRQLPEEGLKFMVYLQKENIIDESGMPKERFSAEFPKEGPSILRIQQVVRGDSAAYFCASSPRRESYNEQFFGPGTRLTVL.

This chain links TRBV4-3 with TRBJ1-5; D unclear. Trimming left V 3 bases short and J 0 bases short, with 15 bases between. Germline-derived CDR1 and CDR2 are LGHNA and YSLEER. CDR3 length: 17 amino acids. CDR3 nucleotide sequence: TGCGCCAGCAGCCAGGATCCCTACGGAATTAGCAATCAGCCCCAGCATTTT. Encoded protein: CASSQDPYGISNQPQHF.

This clonotype came up many times. V usage is TRBV7-3 and J usage is TRBJ2-1; TRBD2 aligns across 16 bases. Germline assignment: CDR1 SGHTA and CDR2 FQGTGA. V gave up 5 bases and J gave up 6 bases; unmatched junction bases: 10. This CDR3 region has 18 residues. CDR3 residues: CASSPPGLAGGPRNEQFF. In DNA form, the CDR3 reads TGTGCCAGCAGCCCCCCGGGACTAGCGGGAGGGCCACGCAATGAGCAGTTCTTC.

The gene calls are TRBV6-2 or TRBV6-3 and TRBJ2-1, with D tentatively TRBD1 or TRBD2 (6 bases each). Germline-derived CDR1 and CDR2 are MNHEY and SVGEGT. V was clipped by 2 bases and J by 10 bases, with 21 bases between them. The CDR3 sequence is 16 residues long. As DNA, the CDR3 is TGTGCCAGCAGTTACAATCCTGGGGGGCGGGATGGCGAGCAGTTCTTC. It codes for CASSYNPGGRDGEQFF.

This clonotype was recorded many times. The genes are TRBV7-9 and TRBJ2-7; the D gene is possibly TRBD2 (6 bases). Germline CDR1 reads SEHNR; CDR2 reads FQNEAQ (reference sequence). The CDR3 contains 14 residues. V was clipped by 4 bases and J by 4 bases, with 14 bases between them. The CDR3 loop reads CASSSDLGGYEQYF. DNA for the CDR3: TGTGCCAGCAGCTCAGATTTGGGGGGATACGAGCAGTACTTC.

This clonotype showed up just a few times. V usage is TRBV28 and J usage is TRBJ1-2; a possible D gene is TRBD1 (6 bases). The CDR3 is 12 residues long. V was clipped by 8 bases and J by 8 bases, with 15 bases between them. Per germline, CDR1 MDHEN and CDR2 SYDVKM. The CDR3 loop is CASREGGKGYTF. CDR3 sequence (DNA): TGTGCCAGCCGAGAGGGGGGTAAAGGCTACACCTTC.

With respect to this clonotype: One end of the junction varies from germline; a read error may be responsible. The chain uses TRBV5-3 and TRBJ2-1; D is possibly TRBD1 (5 bases). TRBV5-3 is placed among ORFs of uncertain function. The CDR3 has 15 amino acids. This CDR3 is CASSLGQASYNEQFF. In DNA form, the CDR3 reads TGTGCCAGCAGCTTGGGGCAGGCCTCCTACAATGAGCAGTTCTTC.

This clonotype was seen more than once but under ten times. V usage is TRBV4-2 and J usage is TRBJ2-7; 8 bases fit TRBD1. There are 16 residues in the CDR3. With V trimmed by 0 bases and J by 0 bases, 4 bases remained unmatched. CDR1 and CDR2 (germline): LGHNA, YNFKEQ. The CDR3 spells CASSQDQQGASYEQYF. The CDR3 nucleotides read TGTGCCAGCAGCCAAGATCAGCAGGGGGCCTCCTACGAGCAGTACTTC.

This clonotype was recorded many times. V is TRBV28 and J is TRBJ2-3, with 7 bases fitting TRBD2. This CDR3 contains 17 residues. The J segment lost 3 bases and the V segment lost 5 bases, leaving 14 bases of the junction unmatched. Germline-derived CDR1 and CDR2 are MDHEN and SYDVKM. In DNA form, the CDR3 reads TGTGCCAGCAGTCAAAGCCGGGACTACGTTTCGACAGATACGCAGTATTTT. This translates into CASSQSRDYVSTDTQYF. Looking up the rest from reference TRBV28 and TRBJ2-3 gives the full variable domain: DVKVTQSSRYLVKRTGEKVFLECVQDMDHENMFWYRQDPGLGLRLIYFSYDVKMKEKGDIPEGYSVSREKKERFSLILESASTNQTSMYLCASSQSRDYVSTDTQYFGPGTRLTVL.

This clonotype has a handful of counts. The CDR3: CASSHGSLSSYEQYF. Here the CDR3 DNA reads TGTGCCAGTAGTCACGGGAGCCTGAGCTCCTACGAGCAGTACTTC. The chain uses TRBV19 and TRBJ2-7; possibly TRBD2 for D (6 bases). The CDR3 totals 15 residues. V was trimmed by 5 bases and J by 0 bases, leaving 14 bases between them. Germline V gene lookup returns CDR1 LNHDA and CDR2 SQIVND (reference sequence).

This clonotype was detected many times. V is TRBV12-5 and J is TRBJ2-1, with TRBD2 identical over 16 bases. The germline V gene encodes CDR1 LGHNT and CDR2 FRNRAP. The junction had 9 bases not matched to a gene; V was cut back by 5 bases and J by 8 bases. The CDR3 contains 17 residues. CDR3 in amino acids: CASGITGTSGGAHEQFF. The CDR3 coding sequence is TGTGCTAGTGGTATCACCGGGACTAGCGGGGGGGCGCATGAGCAGTTCTTC.

In the case of this clonotype: At one end the junction does not follow the germline gene, possibly because of a read error. This chain connects TRBV4-1 to TRBJ1-1, with 10 bases that match TRBD1. The CDR3 covers 16 residues. Germline CDR1 reads MGHRA; CDR2 reads YSYEKL. CDR3 coding DNA: TGTGCCAGCAGCCACCCGGGACAGGGGTCTTTCACTGAAGCTTTCTTT. Its translation is CASSHPGQGSFTEAFF.

This clonotype showed up many times. V is TRBV28 and J is TRBJ2-7; a weak D match, TRBD2 (6 bases). The CDR3 runs to 14 residues. V was cut by 6 bases and J by 4 bases, with 16 bases left in between. Per the germline V gene, CDR1 is MDHEN and CDR2 is SYDVKM. The DNA of the CDR3 is TGTGCCAGCAGGGCTCCCGGGAGAGGATACGAGCAGTACTTC. Its translation is CASRAPGRGYEQYF.

This clonotype has just a few counts. The rearrangement links TRBV6-2 or TRBV6-3 to TRBJ2-2, with D maybe TRBD1 (6 bases). Germline V gene lookup returns CDR1 MNHEY and CDR2 SVGEGT. Trimming shortened V by 4 bases and J by 7 bases, and 13 bases separated the two germline ends. CDR3 length equals 14 residues. CDR3 nucleotides: TGTGCCAGCAGTTCCCTAGGGGGAATCGGGGAGCTGTTTTTT. It codes for CASSSLGGIGELFF.

The chain employs TRBV19 and TRBJ1-1; 9 positions agree with TRBD1. The germline gives CDR1 LNHDA, CDR2 SQIVND (reference sequence). With V trimmed by 3 bases and J by 4 bases, 6 bases remained unmatched. The CDR3 has 15 residues. The chain's CDR3 is CASSIQDRGSTEAFF. The CDR3 nucleotides read TGTGCCAGTAGTATCCAGGACAGGGGCAGCACTGAAGCTTTCTTT. The full variable domain, with the rest looked up from reference TRBV19 and TRBJ1-1, is DGGITQSPKYLFRKEGQNVTLSCEQNLNHDAMYWYRQDPGQGLRLIYYSQIVNDFQKGDIAEGYSVSREKKESFPLTVTSAQKNPTAFYLCASSIQDRGSTEAFFGQGTRLTVV.